This T cell receptor (beta chain) was recovered during a study of T cells in Graves' hyperthyroidism and ophthalmopathy (dated by TCRdb to about 2019). The study in broad terms: Peripheral blood was collected at initial diagnosis, before any treatment. In addition, the study compared T-cell repertoires in thyroid tissue and in blood from five or six Graves' hyperthyroidism patients. To identify distinguishing TCR V-J signatures, a discovery cohort of roughly 100 patients was used, comprising some 43 with Graves' ophthalmopathy and roughly 60 with stable Graves' hyperthyroidism. The 100 or so discovery patients were divided at random into training and test sets in a 7:3 ratio. After sampling, hyperthyroidism patients received methimazole starting at 30 mg daily, and ophthalmopathy patients received high-dose intravenous methylprednisolone. An independent validation cohort of about 20 hyperthyroidism patients and some 15 patients who later progressed to ophthalmopathy tested prospective prediction of ophthalmopathy. According to the paper, TCR Vbeta CDR3 sequencing was carried out on over 130 peripheral blood samples, which came from under 50 ophthalmopathy, 75 to 80 hyperthyroidism and approximately 17 progressor patients.

Stable Graves' hyperthyroidism was defined as no progression to ophthalmopathy during 18 months of follow-up. Hyperthyroidism patients were newly diagnosed, with disease duration under 2 months, and aged 18 to 65 years. The study excluded patients with uncontrolled infections, other autoimmune diseases, pregnancy or lactation. Diagnoses were established on the basis of clinical symptoms, serum thyroxine and TRAb, thyroid ultrasound, and orbital computed tomography. Ficoll-Paque density gradient centrifugation was used to isolate PBMCs from 8 to 10 ml of fresh peripheral blood. Total RNA was extracted with Trizol reagent, and quality was checked on an Agilent 2100 Bioanalyzer. Amplification of TCR beta CDR3 regions was carried out from RNA transcripts. For the first round of RT-PCR on the TCR CDR3, the HTBI primer set was used together with the Qiagen OneStep RT-PCR kit. The libraries were constructed in a second round of multiplex PCR and then size-selected and purified. Sequencing of the libraries was done on an Illumina HiSeq2000 using paired-end 100 bp reads. Concerning the study's data processing: SOAPnuke was used to process the raw data, throwing out any read that contained adapters or uncalled bases, had a mean Phred below 15, or lacked an exact constant-primer or identifier match. High-quality paired reads were merged using COPE v1.2.5, and each unique nucleotide sequence was defined as a clonotype. MiTCR v1.1 was used to align the clonotypes against IMGT TRBV, TRBD and TRBJ reference segments. The analysis was restricted to V-J combinations with a frequency above 0.0001, which together covered 99% to 99.2% of the repertoires. The TCS score was defined as the ratio of F50 (clonal expansion) to E x V (chaos), calculated using BLOSUM62-based TCRdist between CDR3 peptides within each V-J. Welch's t-statistics and random forest reduced fewer than 550 V-J features to about 13, which were used in a naive Bayes classifier (R e1071). Thyroid-blood repertoire similarity was quantified with the Morisita-Horn index. TCRdb ran its own pipeline on the public reads, namely fastp trimming at Q25 and MiXCR clone calling, and kept in-frame beta chains. Rows are combined by CDR3 protein, so each entry shows the most common genes and DNA. TCRdb, not the authors, supplied the V and J calls. In this sample the table shows 800,000 or so distinct CDR3 sequences, 38% of which occur a single time. 7.5% to 9.5% of the sample is held by the ten biggest clonotypes.

Summary of the overall study and its limitations: Blood samples also contained most of the expanded thyroid clonotypes (frequency above 0.001), which suggests that blood repertoires may reflect thyroid immune responses. Sample size was not statistically predetermined, and blinding of investigators to group allocation was not performed. In validation, the model predicted progression to ophthalmopathy with 65% to 71% sensitivity and approximately 78% specificity, a median of 6.5 months before onset. Ophthalmopathy was separated from stable hyperthyroidism by a 13 V-J signature model, with over 85% sensitivity and about 84% specificity obtained in cross-validation and 80%/75% obtained in testing.

Reading the germline V gene gives CDR1 SNHLY and CDR2 FYNNEI. The CDR3 runs 13 amino acids, cysteine and phenylalanine included. The only DNA kept is the CDR3, 39 bases in frame from the first base. Comments on this clonotype: No antigen is known for it. This could be a read error, since a much larger clone is one nucleotide away.

This TCR derives from a man in his late teens or twenties with Graves' hyperthyroidism. The source material was blood. The chain is made from TRBV2 and TRBJ1-5; the D gene is not confidently resolved. For the CDR3, the sequence is CASSEARDWPQQF. In nucleotide form, the sequence is TGTGCCAGCAGTGAAGCAAGGGATTGGCCCCAGCAGTTT.